The 13 T cell receptor beta chains reported below all come from one sample, sequenced in a study of blood T cell repertoires in COVID-19. TCRdb keeps only in-frame clones here, not all; method: immunoSEQ multiplex PCR. The table lists tens of thousands of clones, around 86% of them singletons. Sequencing input: peripheral blood. These receptors were taken from a human donor in a cohort sampled during active COVID-19.

The chain joins TRBV19 to TRBJ2-3, with 7 bases fitting TRBD2. The germline gives CDR1 LNHDA, CDR2 SQIVND (reference sequence). The V and J ends lost 2 bases and 0 bases, in that order; junction bases with no gene match: 2. CDR3 length: 15 residues. The CDR3 region is CASSIQRGSTDTQYF. DNA for the CDR3: TGTGCCAGTAGTATACAGCGGGGAAGCACAGATACGCAGTATTTT.

The V gene is TRBV27, the J gene TRBJ2-7, with D possibly TRBD2 on 6 matching bases. This CDR3 is 13 amino acids long. Looked up from germline, CDR1 is MNHEY and CDR2 is SMNVEV (reference sequence). V shed 8 bases and J shed 2 bases, with 13 bases lying between them. The CDR3 DNA sequence: TGTGCCAGCGCCTCGGGACTCACCTACGAGCAGTACTTC. Translated: CASASGLTYEQYF.

This clone was counted a single time. CDR3 residues: CASSAPPGGAMTEQYF. DNA of the CDR3: TGTGCCAGCAGCGCCCCTCCGGGGGGCGCTATGACCGAGCAGTACTTC. The chain carries TRBV7-9 and TRBJ2-7; a possible D gene is TRBD2 (7 bases). The V end lost 5 bases, the J end lost 6 bases, and 23 bases lay between the germline ends. The V gene's germline CDR1 is SEHNR and CDR2 FQNEAQ (reference sequence). The CDR3 length is 16 residues.

This chain uses TRBV24-1 with TRBJ2-2; possible D gene TRBD1, 6 bases. Between the trimmed V and J ends, which lost 4 bases and 3 bases, there was a span of 14 bases. The CDR3 runs to 16 residues. Germline-derived CDR1 and CDR2 are KGHDR and SFDVKD. The CDR3 nucleotides read TGTGCCACCAGTGACCGGGACACGGATCACACCGGGGAGCTGTTTTTT. Translated: CATSDRDTDHTGELFF.

V usage is TRBV3-1 (or the pseudogene TRBV3-2) and J usage is TRBJ1-2, with D uncertain. CDR1 is LGHDT and CDR2 is YNNKEL in the germline V gene (reference sequence). Trimming shortened V by 10 bases and J by 8 bases, and 17 bases separated the two germline ends. The CDR3 length is 12 residues. The CDR3: CATSGGRWGYTF. Written as DNA, the CDR3 is TGTGCCACCTCAGGAGGAAGGTGGGGCTACACCTTC.

This chain joins TRBV2 and TRBJ1-5; 7 bases agree with TRBD1. There are 18 residues in the CDR3. V shed 6 bases and J 0 bases; nucleotides not matched to a gene: 14. Germline V gene lookup returns CDR1 SNHLY and CDR2 FYNNEI. The CDR3 loop is CASSWTGRSTYSNQPQHF. The CDR3 region has the DNA TGTGCCAGCAGCTGGACAGGCCGAAGTACCTATAGCAATCAGCCCCAGCATTTT.

The rearrangement links TRBV29-1 to TRBJ2-1; 9 bases fit TRBD1. The V gene's germline CDR1 is SQVTM and CDR2 ANQGSEA. V dropped 6 bases and J dropped 6; count of bases not matched to a gene: 9. The CDR3 covers 14 residues. The CDR3 sequence: CSVAPGQGLNEQFF. CDR3 bases: TGCAGCGTAGCTCCGGGACAGGGTCTCAATGAGCAGTTCTTC.

This sequence joins TRBV6-6 and TRBJ2-3; no reliable D call. In germline, CDR1 is MNHNY, CDR2 SVGAGI (reference sequence). V was cut by 3 bases and J by 3 bases, with 7 bases left in between. CDR3 length: 13 residues. Here the CDR3 reads CASSYSFTDTQYF. CDR3 coding DNA: TGTGCCAGCAGTTATAGTTTTACAGATACGCAGTATTTT.

The V gene is TRBV5-4, the J gene TRBJ2-2; D might be TRBD2 (6 bases). The CDR3 contains 13 residues. Germline V CDR1 and CDR2: SGHNT, YYREEE (reference sequence). V was cut by 4 bases and J by 6 bases, with 10 bases left in between. CDR3 in DNA: TGTGCCAGCAGCCTTTGGGGGGCCGGGGAGCTGTTTTTT. Amino acids: CASSLWGAGELFF.

On this clone: The same CDR3 also results from other DNA sequences found in this sample. This chain joins TRBV7-3 and TRBJ2-1; the D gene is possibly TRBD2 (7 bases). The CDR3 is made up of 15 amino acids. Trimming stripped 4 bases from V and 0 bases from J, with 10 bases between. The germline CDR1 and CDR2 sequences are SGHTA and FQGTGA. This chain's CDR3 is CASSSGGPSYNEQFF. CDR3 bases: TGTGCCAGCAGCTCCGGGGGGCCCTCCTACAATGAGCAGTTCTTC.

The chain combines TRBV11-1 with TRBJ1-1; D perhaps matches TRBD1 (5 bases). The CDR3 length is 16 residues. Germline lookup yields CDR1 SGHAT and CDR2 FQDESV (reference sequence). Between the trimmed V and J ends, which lost 4 bases and 4 bases, there was a span of 19 bases. The CDR3 sequence: CASSYGTPTVGTEAFF. The CDR3 DNA sequence: TGTGCCAGCAGCTACGGTACTCCGACAGTTGGCACTGAAGCTTTCTTT.

The chain couples TRBV6-5 to TRBJ1-1; possible D gene TRBD1, 5 bases. Trimming took off 0 bases at V and 8 bases at J, with 13 bases between the two ends. Germline loops: CDR1 MNHEY, CDR2 SVGAGI. This CDR3 is 14 amino acids long. CDR3 loop: CASSYSAGRHEAFF. The CDR3, as DNA: TGTGCCAGCAGTTACTCGGCAGGGCGCCACGAAGCTTTCTTT.

The chain joins TRBV19 to TRBJ1-2; D is possibly TRBD1 (6 bases). Germline lookup yields CDR1 LNHDA and CDR2 SQIVND (reference sequence). Trimming left V 6 bases short and J 2 bases short, with 13 bases between. The CDR3 has 14 amino acids. CDR3 sequence (DNA): TGTGCCAGTAGGACTAGGGGGGGAAACTATGGCTACACCTTC. It yields the protein CASRTRGGNYGYTF.